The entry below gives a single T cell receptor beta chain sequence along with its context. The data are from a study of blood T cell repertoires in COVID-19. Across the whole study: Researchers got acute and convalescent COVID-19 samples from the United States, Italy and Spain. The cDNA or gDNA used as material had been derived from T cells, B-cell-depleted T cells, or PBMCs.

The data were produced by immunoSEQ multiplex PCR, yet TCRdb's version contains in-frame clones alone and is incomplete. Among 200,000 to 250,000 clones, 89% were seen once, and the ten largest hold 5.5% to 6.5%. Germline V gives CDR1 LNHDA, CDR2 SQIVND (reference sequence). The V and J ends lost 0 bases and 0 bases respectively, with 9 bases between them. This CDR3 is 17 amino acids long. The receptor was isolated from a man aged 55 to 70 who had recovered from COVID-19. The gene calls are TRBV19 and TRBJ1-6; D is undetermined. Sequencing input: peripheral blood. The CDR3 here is CASSIEAGSSYNSPLHF. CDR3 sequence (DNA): TGTGCCAGTAGTATAGAGGCGGGGAGCTCCTATAATTCACCCCTCCACTTT.